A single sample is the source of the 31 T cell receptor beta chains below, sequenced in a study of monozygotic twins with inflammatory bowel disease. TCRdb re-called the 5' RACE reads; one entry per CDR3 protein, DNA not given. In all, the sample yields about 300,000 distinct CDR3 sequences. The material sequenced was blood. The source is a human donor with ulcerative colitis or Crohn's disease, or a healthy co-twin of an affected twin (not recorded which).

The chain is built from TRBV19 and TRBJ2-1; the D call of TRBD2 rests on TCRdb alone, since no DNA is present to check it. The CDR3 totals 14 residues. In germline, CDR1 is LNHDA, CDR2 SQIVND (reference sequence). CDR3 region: CASSIGRGANEQFF.

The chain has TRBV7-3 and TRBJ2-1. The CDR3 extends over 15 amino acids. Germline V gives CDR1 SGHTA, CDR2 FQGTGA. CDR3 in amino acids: CASRGEGSSYNEQFF.

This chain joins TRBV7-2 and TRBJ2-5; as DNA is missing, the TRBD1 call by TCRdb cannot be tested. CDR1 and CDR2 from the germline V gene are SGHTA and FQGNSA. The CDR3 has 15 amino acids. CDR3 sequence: CASSPKVGQLETQYF.

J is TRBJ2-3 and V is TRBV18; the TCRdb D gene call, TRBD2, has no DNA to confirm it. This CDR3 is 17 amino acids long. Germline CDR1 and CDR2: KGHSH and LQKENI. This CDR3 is CASSPRETSRSTDTQYF. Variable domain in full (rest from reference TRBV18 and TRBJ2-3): NAGVMQNPRHLVRRRGQEARLRCSPMKGHSHVYWYRQLPEEGLKFMVYLQKENIIDESGMPKERFSAEFPKEGPSILRIQQVVRGDSAAYFCASSPRETSRSTDTQYFGPGTRLTVL.

CDR3 residues: CATSVRTVDTQYF. The V call is TRBV24-1, the J call TRBJ2-3; TCRdb calls TRBD1, which cannot be checked without DNA. Per the germline V gene, CDR1 is KGHDR and CDR2 is SFDVKD. This CDR3 spans 13 amino acids.

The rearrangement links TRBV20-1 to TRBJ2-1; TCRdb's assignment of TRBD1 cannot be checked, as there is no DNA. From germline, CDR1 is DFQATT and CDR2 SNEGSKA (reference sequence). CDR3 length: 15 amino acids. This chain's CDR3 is CSARDPGGRRNEQFF.

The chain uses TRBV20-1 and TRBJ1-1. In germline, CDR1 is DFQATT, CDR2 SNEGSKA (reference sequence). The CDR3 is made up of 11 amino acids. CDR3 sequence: CSAHHETEAFF.

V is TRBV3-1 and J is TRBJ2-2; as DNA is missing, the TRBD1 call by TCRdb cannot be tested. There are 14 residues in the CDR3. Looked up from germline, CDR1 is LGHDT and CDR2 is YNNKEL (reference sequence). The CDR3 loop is CASSQAGWIGELFF.

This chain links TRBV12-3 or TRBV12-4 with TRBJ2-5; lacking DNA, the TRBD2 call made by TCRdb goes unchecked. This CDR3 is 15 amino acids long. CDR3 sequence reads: CASSLGGDHQETQYF.

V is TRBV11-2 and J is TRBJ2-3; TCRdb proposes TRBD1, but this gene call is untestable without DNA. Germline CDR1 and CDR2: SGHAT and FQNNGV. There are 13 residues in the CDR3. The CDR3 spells CASSAAGADTQYF. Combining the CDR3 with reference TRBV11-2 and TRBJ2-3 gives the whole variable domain EAGVAQSPRYKIIEKRQSVAFWCNPISGHATLYWYQQILGQGPKLLIQFQNNGVVDDSQLPKDRFSAERLKGVDSTLKIQPAKLEDSAVYLCASSAAGADTQYFGPGTRLTVL.

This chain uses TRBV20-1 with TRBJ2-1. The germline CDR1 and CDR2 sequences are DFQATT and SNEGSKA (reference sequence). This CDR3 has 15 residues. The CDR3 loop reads CSARPIGTTYNEQFF.

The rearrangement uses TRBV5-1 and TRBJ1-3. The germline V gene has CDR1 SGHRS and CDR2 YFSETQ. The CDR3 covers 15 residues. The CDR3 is CASSLAEAPGNTIYF.

CDR3 protein: CASSYSAGLGIYGYTF. The chain employs TRBV6-5 and TRBJ1-2; TCRdb selects TRBD1, and the lack of DNA leaves this call unchecked. In germline, CDR1 is MNHEY, CDR2 SVGAGI. This CDR3 spans 16 amino acids.

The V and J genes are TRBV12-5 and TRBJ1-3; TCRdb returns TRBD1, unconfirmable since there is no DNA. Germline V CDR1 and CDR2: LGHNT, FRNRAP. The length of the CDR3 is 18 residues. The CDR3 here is CASASAGTRTLGRNTIYF.

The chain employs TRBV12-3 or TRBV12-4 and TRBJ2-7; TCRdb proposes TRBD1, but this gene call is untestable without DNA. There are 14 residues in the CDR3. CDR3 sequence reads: CASSFRDSSYEQYF.

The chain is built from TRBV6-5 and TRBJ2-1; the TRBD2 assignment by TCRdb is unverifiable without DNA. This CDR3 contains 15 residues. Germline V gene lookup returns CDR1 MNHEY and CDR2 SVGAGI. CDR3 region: CASSYFAGGYNEQFF.

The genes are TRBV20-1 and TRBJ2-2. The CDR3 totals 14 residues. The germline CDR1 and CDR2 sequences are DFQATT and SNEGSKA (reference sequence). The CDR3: CSAIFSGNTGELFF.

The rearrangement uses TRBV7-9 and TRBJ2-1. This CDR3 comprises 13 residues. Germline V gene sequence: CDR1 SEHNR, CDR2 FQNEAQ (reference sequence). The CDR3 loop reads CASSLEYPTGQFF. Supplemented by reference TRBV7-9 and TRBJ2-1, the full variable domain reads DTGVSQNPRHKITKRGQNVTFRCDPISEHNRLYWYRQTLGQGPEFLTYFQNEAQLEKSRLLSDRFSAERPKGSFSTLEIQRTEQGDSAMYLCASSLEYPTGQFFGPGTRLTVL.

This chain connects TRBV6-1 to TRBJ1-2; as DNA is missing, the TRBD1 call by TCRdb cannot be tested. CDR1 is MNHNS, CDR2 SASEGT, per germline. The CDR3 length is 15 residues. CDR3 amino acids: CASRPPGQGMKGYTF.

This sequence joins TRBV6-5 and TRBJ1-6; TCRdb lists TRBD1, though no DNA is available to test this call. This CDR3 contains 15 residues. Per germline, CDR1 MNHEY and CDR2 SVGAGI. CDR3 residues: CASSYGPGVLSPLHF.

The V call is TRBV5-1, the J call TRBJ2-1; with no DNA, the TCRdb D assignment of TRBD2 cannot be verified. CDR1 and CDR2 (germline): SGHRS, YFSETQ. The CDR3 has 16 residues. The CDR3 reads CASSLFPSGRGDEQFF.

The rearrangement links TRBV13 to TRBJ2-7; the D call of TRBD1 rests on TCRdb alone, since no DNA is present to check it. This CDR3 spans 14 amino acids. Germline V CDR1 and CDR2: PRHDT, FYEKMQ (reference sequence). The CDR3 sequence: CASSFDPVQGEQYF.

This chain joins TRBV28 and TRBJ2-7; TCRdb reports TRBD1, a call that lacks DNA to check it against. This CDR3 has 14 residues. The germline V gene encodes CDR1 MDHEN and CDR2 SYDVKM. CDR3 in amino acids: CASGGQGRSYEQYF.

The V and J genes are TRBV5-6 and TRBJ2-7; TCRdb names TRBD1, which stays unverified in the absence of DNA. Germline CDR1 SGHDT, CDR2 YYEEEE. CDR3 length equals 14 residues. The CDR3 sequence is CASSFGDGTYEQYF.

CDR3 in amino acids: CASSLLPPGQSSEQYF. The rearrangement links TRBV27 to TRBJ2-7; the D gene TCRdb calls, TRBD1, cannot be checked with no DNA. The germline V gene has CDR1 MNHEY and CDR2 SMNVEV (reference sequence). This CDR3 is built from 16 residues.

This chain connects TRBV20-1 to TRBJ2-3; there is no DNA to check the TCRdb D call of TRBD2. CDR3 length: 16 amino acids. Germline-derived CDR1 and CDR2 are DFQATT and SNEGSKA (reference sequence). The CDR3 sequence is CSASSLAGRGTDTQYF.

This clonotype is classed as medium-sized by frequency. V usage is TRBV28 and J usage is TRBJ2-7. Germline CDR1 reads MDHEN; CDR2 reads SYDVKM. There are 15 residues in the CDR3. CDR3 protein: CASSFFHRKAYEQYF.

The CDR3 sequence is CASSKGTGSDGNQPQHF. The chain links TRBV7-8 to TRBJ1-5; the TCRdb D gene call, TRBD1, has no DNA to confirm it. This CDR3 is built from 17 residues. From germline, CDR1 is SGHVS and CDR2 FQNEAQ.

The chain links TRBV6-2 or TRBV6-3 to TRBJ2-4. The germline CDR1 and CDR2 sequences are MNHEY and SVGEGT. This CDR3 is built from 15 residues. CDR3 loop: CASSYSYNRGNIQYF.

Here the CDR3 reads CASSLGTGAFYEQYF. The rearrangement uses TRBV12-3 or TRBV12-4 and TRBJ2-7; TCRdb selects TRBD1, and the lack of DNA leaves this call unchecked. The CDR3 covers 15 residues.

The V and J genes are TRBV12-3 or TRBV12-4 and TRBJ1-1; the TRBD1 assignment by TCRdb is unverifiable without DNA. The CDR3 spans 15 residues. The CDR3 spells CASSLTLGVRTEAFF.